The TCR beta chain under discussion was sequenced for a study of cytomegalovirus exposure and HLA in healthy donors. This clone appeared a few times. The antigen remains unidentified. Regarding donors, all were healthy bone marrow donors. Germline-derived CDR1 and CDR2 are LNHDA and SQIVND (reference sequence). CDR3 length equals 15 residues. V was cut by 5 bases and J by 0 bases, with 11 bases left in between. Primers for the PCR totalled 60 Vbeta and 13 Jbeta. Sequenced by immunoSEQ multiplex PCR; TCRdb stores in-frame clones only, minus some. The sample lists some 150,000 clones, 65% to 90% occurring once. General study findings and limits: Most CMV-associated TCR beta chains were later found to appear HLA-restricted. Confirmation in vitro established that a few CMV-associated chains were specific for CMV antigens.

The chain employs TRBV19 and TRBJ2-1; the D gene is possibly TRBD1 (6 bases). This TCR was recovered from a female donor in good health and CMV-seronegative. Material: PBMCs. The CDR3 sequence: CASSLDRSSYNEQFF. The CDR3 DNA reads TGTGCCAGTAGTCTCGACAGGAGCTCCTACAATGAGCAGTTCTTC. The complete variable domain, with remaining parts taken from reference TRBV19 and TRBJ2-1, reads DGGITQSPKYLFRKEGQNVTLSCEQNLNHDAMYWYRQDPGQGLRLIYYSQIVNDFQKGDIAEGYSVSREKKESFPLTVTSAQKNPTAFYLCASSLDRSSYNEQFFGPGTRLTVL.